Sequencing of this T cell receptor (beta chain) was carried out in a study of shared clonotypes between healthy human individuals. The CDR3 covers 13 residues. Trimming cost V 0 bases and J 4 bases, with 5 bases left between them. Germline loops: CDR1 SGHRS, CDR2 YFSETQ. Sequenced by immunoSEQ multiplex PCR; TCRdb stores in-frame clones only, minus some. The top ten hold 51% of the sample, which has 70,000 to 95,000 clones, 62% seen once. The sequencing input was memory CD8+ T cells sorted from blood. Subset described: CD45RO+ cells pooled with CCR7-negative TemRA cells. This clonotype was obtained from a man aged 25-40 years in good health. The chain links TRBV5-1 to TRBJ1-5, with no clear D. The CDR3 nucleotides read TGCGCCAGCAGCTTGGCCGGAAATCAGCCCCAGCATTTT. This gives the protein CASSLAGNQPQHF.